The 31 T cell receptor beta chains given below trace back to one sample, sequenced in a study of CD8+ T cells in alopecia areata. RNA was extracted and reverse transcribed into cDNA as the sequencing template. Here immunoSEQ multiplex PCR was the method, and the copy in TCRdb shows in-frame clones only, minus some. The sample records 250,000 to 300,000 clones, roughly 64% being singletons. Documented treatment: oral pan-JAK inhibitor, 5-10 mg twice daily. This material consisted of CD4+ T cells sorted from blood, taken at week 24, from a patient treated with tofacitinib. Receptors were obtained from a human donor with alopecia areata.

This chain links TRBV25-1 with TRBJ1-2; possibly TRBD1 for D (5 bases). This CDR3 comprises 14 residues. V dropped 4 bases and J dropped 2 bases, with 11 bases sitting between them. Germline loops: CDR1 MGHDK, CDR2 SYGVNS. CDR3 DNA sequence: TGTGCCAGCAGTGGTGGGGGGTTCAACTATGGCTACACCTTC. Translated, it gives CASSGGGFNYGYTF.

The rearrangement uses TRBV7-9 and TRBJ2-1, with 13 bases aligning to TRBD2. Germline CDR1 is SEHNR and CDR2 is FQNEAQ (reference sequence). This CDR3 is 15 amino acids long. With 3 bases clipped from V and 5 bases from J, the junction kept 1 base outside the gene matches. CDR3 region: CASSFGTSGNNEQFF. CDR3 in DNA: TGTGCCAGCAGCTTCGGGACTAGCGGGAACAATGAGCAGTTCTTC.

This chain joins TRBV9 and TRBJ2-3; D is ambiguous. Trimming took off 2 bases at V and 2 bases at J, with 9 bases between the two ends. This CDR3 spans 14 amino acids. The germline CDR1 and CDR2 sequences are SGDLS and YYNGEE. CDR3 in DNA: TGTGCCAGCAGCGTTCGGTTAGACACAGATACGCAGTATTTT. It is translated as CASSVRLDTDTQYF.

The chain links TRBV29-1 to TRBJ1-4; 8 bases agree with TRBD1. Germline V gene lookup returns CDR1 SQVTM and CDR2 ANQGSEA. J gave up 3 bases and V 7 bases, and 4 bases lay outside the gene matches. The CDR3 covers 13 residues. DNA for the CDR3: TGCAGCGCTTCGGGACAGGCTAATGAAAAACTGTTTTTT. This gives the protein CSASGQANEKLFF.

This clone was counted between two and nine times. J is TRBJ1-6 and V is TRBV29-1; D perhaps matches TRBD1 (6 bases). This CDR3 region has 15 residues. CDR1 SQVTM and CDR2 ANQGSEA come from the germline V gene. Deletions cut 4 bases from V and 4 bases from J, with 14 bases between. The CDR3 reads CSVGLEGGYNSPLHF. The CDR3, as DNA: TGCAGCGTTGGCCTGGAAGGGGGGTATAATTCACCCCTCCACTTT.

The chain links TRBV29-1 to TRBJ1-2, with D unclear. This CDR3 spans 13 amino acids. Trimming shortened V by 6 bases and J by 5 bases, and 16 bases separated the two germline ends. The V gene's germline CDR1 is SQVTM and CDR2 ANQGSEA. The chain's CDR3 is CSVAATGSYGYTF. CDR3 DNA: TGCAGCGTCGCCGCGACCGGCTCTTATGGCTACACCTTC. The full variable domain, its missing parts supplied by reference TRBV29-1 and TRBJ1-2, is SAVISQKPSRDICQRGTSLTIQCQVDSQVTMMFWYRQQPGQSLTLIATANQGSEATYESGFVIDKFPISRPNLTFSTLTVSNMSPEDSSIYLCSVAATGSYGYTFGSGTRLTVV.

This chain joins TRBV6-5 and TRBJ1-4; TRBD1 matches 7 bases. Trimming removed 7 bases from V and 8 bases from J; junction bases left unmatched: 10. This CDR3 is 14 amino acids long. Germline CDR1 is MNHEY and CDR2 is SVGAGI. CDR3 bases: TGTGCCAGCACCCCGACAGGGCGTGGGGAAAAACTGTTTTTT. This translates into CASTPTGRGEKLFF.

The chain joins TRBV23-1 to TRBJ2-1, with a possible D match to TRBD1 (5 bases). TRBV23-1 is known as an ORF, though its function is uncertain. Trimming left V 2 bases short and J 5 bases short, with 13 bases between. The CDR3 has 15 amino acids. The DNA of the CDR3 is TGCGCCAGCAGTCAAAGTCAGGGTGGGGACAATGAGCAGTTCTTC. This gives the protein CASSQSQGGDNEQFF.

V and J are TRBV6-5 and TRBJ1-2; unclear D gene. CDR1 and CDR2 from the germline V gene are MNHEY and SVGAGI. V dropped 5 bases and J dropped 3 bases, with 13 bases sitting between them. This CDR3 is built from 14 residues. CDR3 sequence reads: CASSRTAGDYGYTF. The CDR3 nucleotides are TGTGCCAGCAGTAGGACGGCCGGAGACTATGGCTACACCTTC.

J is TRBJ1-1 and V is TRBV25-1; a possible D gene is TRBD1 (5 bases). Trimming removed 4 bases from V and 7 bases from J, with 19 bases in between. Germline loops: CDR1 MGHDK, CDR2 SYGVNS. The CDR3 consists of 15 residues. CDR3 region: CASSATGWQGIEAFF. The DNA of the CDR3 is TGTGCCAGCAGTGCTACCGGGTGGCAGGGCATTGAAGCTTTCTTT.

The CDR3 region is CASSQDRRPEGLSGYEQYF. The CDR3 region has the DNA TGTGCCAGCAGCCAAGATCGGAGGCCTGAGGGTCTATCAGGGTACGAGCAGTACTTC. V and J are TRBV4-2 and TRBJ2-7, with D perhaps assigned TRBD1 or TRBD2 (5 bases each). With 0 bases removed from V and 4 bases from J, the gap between germline ends came to 25 bases. The germline CDR1 and CDR2 sequences are LGHNA and YNFKEQ. This CDR3 region has 19 residues.

The chain links TRBV2 to TRBJ2-2, with a possible D match to TRBD1 (5 bases). CDR1 and CDR2 (germline): SNHLY, FYNNEI. The CDR3 has 13 residues. Trimming took 8 bases from V and 6 from J, leaving 13 bases between them. DNA of the CDR3: TGTGCCAGCCTTAGCCTACAGGCCGGGGAGCTGTTTTTT. It codes for CASLSLQAGELFF. The full variable domain, completed using reference TRBV2 and TRBJ2-2, is EPEVTQTPSHQVTQMGQEVILRCVPISNHLYFYWYRQILGQKVEFLVSFYNNEISEKSEIFDDQFSVERPDGSNFTLKIRSTKLEDSAMYFCASLSLQAGELFFGEGSRLTVL.

This clone was seen just once. V usage is TRBV18 and J usage is TRBJ1-2; 10 bases align to TRBD1. V lost 4 bases and J lost 5; bases outside the gene matches: 4. This CDR3 has 14 amino acids. CDR1 is KGHSH, CDR2 LQKENI, per germline. DNA of the CDR3: TGTGCCAGCTCACGACCGGGACAGGGGTATGGCTACACCTTC. Amino acid sequence: CASSRPGQGYGYTF.

V and J are TRBV25-1 and TRBJ2-5; 10 bases agree with TRBD1. The CDR3 runs 17 residues. With 2 bases clipped from V and 4 bases from J, the junction kept 10 bases outside the gene matches. CDR1 and CDR2 from the germline V gene are MGHDK and SYGVNS. CDR3 DNA sequence: TGTGCCAGCAGTGAACCGACAGGGGGCAGGGTTGGAGAGACCCAGTACTTC. This gives the protein CASSEPTGGRVGETQYF.

This CDR3 reads CASSGWSYNEQFF. The CDR3 DNA reads as TGTGCCAGCTCGGGGTGGTCCTACAATGAGCAGTTCTTC. V and J are TRBV6-5 and TRBJ2-1, with D perhaps matching TRBD2 (5 bases). Germline values: CDR1 MNHEY, CDR2 SVGAGI. The CDR3 sequence is 13 residues long. V gave up 8 bases and J gave up 1 base, with 9 bases separating them.

The V and J genes are TRBV4-1 and TRBJ1-6, with TRBD1 as a possible D gene (6 bases). Trimming pared 0 bases from V and 7 bases from J, leaving 13 bases between. The CDR3 runs to 16 residues. Germline V gene data show CDR1 as MGHRA and CDR2 as YSYEKL. In DNA form, the CDR3 reads TGCGCCAGCAGCCAAGAAAGACAGGTGGTGAATTCACCCCTCCACTTT. Translating gives CASSQERQVVNSPLHF.

This clone was recorded a few times. This chain connects TRBV7-9 to TRBJ2-2; TRBD1 matches 7 bases. V shed 1 base and J 0 bases; nucleotides not matched to a gene: 8. Per germline, CDR1 SEHNR and CDR2 FQNEAQ (reference sequence). CDR3 size: 18 residues. CDR3 sequence reads: CASSLDKQGIANTGELFF. CDR3 nucleotides: TGTGCCAGCAGCTTAGATAAACAGGGGATCGCGAACACCGGGGAGCTGTTTTTT.

The chain is built from TRBV2 and TRBJ2-5, with TRBD2 matching 12 bases. The CDR3 is 15 amino acids. Germline lookup yields CDR1 SNHLY and CDR2 FYNNEI. V was pared by 9 bases and J by 5 bases, with 10 bases of the junction left unmatched. Written as DNA, the CDR3 is TGTGCCAGGGCCCTGACTAGCGGGGGAACTGAGACCCAGTACTTC. Its translation is CARALTSGGTETQYF.

The chain carries TRBV23-1 and TRBJ2-2; tentatively, D is TRBD2 (5 bases). TRBV23-1 is marked as an open reading frame, function uncertain. The CDR3 is 15 amino acids. Trimming took off 2 bases at V and 8 bases at J, with 15 bases between the two ends. CDR3 sequence (DNA): TGCGCCAGCAGTCAACACCCTACTCGGGATGGGGAGCTGTTTTTT. Encoded protein: CASSQHPTRDGELFF.

The V call is TRBV27, the J call TRBJ1-3, with no clear D. The CDR3 is 17 amino acids. The V gene lost 4 bases and the J gene lost 1 base, with 17 bases spanning the gap. The germline V gene has CDR1 MNHEY and CDR2 SMNVEV (reference sequence). CDR3 loop: CASSSLGEEESGNTIYF. The CDR3 nucleotides read TGTGCCAGCAGTTCCCTCGGGGAAGAGGAATCTGGAAACACCATATATTTT.

The rearrangement links TRBV30 to TRBJ1-5; TRBD1 is a possible D gene (5 bases). Trimming removed 0 bases from V and 4 bases from J, with 10 bases in between. Germline lookup yields CDR1 GTSNPN and CDR2 SVGIG (reference sequence). This CDR3 is built from 14 residues. CDR3 protein: CAWSVTGENQPQHF. CDR3 sequence (DNA): TGTGCCTGGAGTGTCACAGGAGAGAATCAGCCCCAGCATTTT. Supplemented by reference TRBV30 and TRBJ1-5, the full variable domain reads SQTIHQWPATLVQPVGSPLSLECTVEGTSNPNLYWYRQAAGRGLQLLFYSVGIGQISSEVPQNLSASRPQDRQFILSSKKLLLSDSGFYLCAWSVTGENQPQHFGDGTRLSIL.

The V and J genes are TRBV29-1 and TRBJ1-2, with 8 bases aligning to TRBD1. CDR1 is SQVTM, CDR2 ANQGSEA, per germline. The length of the CDR3 is 13 residues. The J segment lost 5 bases and the V segment lost 5 bases, leaving 7 bases of the junction unmatched. Here the CDR3 reads CSVRTGGRYGYTF. DNA of the CDR3: TGCAGCGTTCGTACAGGGGGGAGATATGGCTACACCTTC.

This chain joins TRBV9 and TRBJ2-3; D not certain. Between the trimmed V and J ends, which lost 0 bases and 1 base, there was a span of 9 bases. CDR1 and CDR2 (germline): SGDLS, YYNGEE. CDR3 length: 15 amino acids. CDR3: CASSVEPLGTDTQYF. The CDR3, as DNA: TGTGCCAGCAGCGTAGAACCCCTTGGCACAGATACGCAGTATTTT.

This clone was detected only a few times. The chain carries TRBV29-1 and TRBJ2-5; TRBD1 matches 12 bases. Per the germline V gene, CDR1 is SQVTM and CDR2 is ANQGSEA. Losses at the gene ends were 8 bases for V and 5 bases for J; bases not matched to a gene: 9. This CDR3 is 14 amino acids long. DNA of the CDR3: TGCAGCATGGGGGACAGGGGGCGCTTGGAGACCCAGTACTTC. This gives the protein CSMGDRGRLETQYF.

The CDR3 here is CASSIAGVWEPQHF. CDR3 nucleotides: TGTGCCAGCAGTATTGCAGGGGTCTGGGAGCCCCAGCATTTT. The chain recombines TRBV6-1 with TRBJ1-5, with a possible D match to TRBD1 (6 bases). V was shortened by 5 bases and J by 8 bases, with 16 bases between the two germline ends. The CDR3 contains 14 residues. Per germline, CDR1 MNHNS and CDR2 SASEGT.

This clone was observed a single time. This rearrangement joins TRBV9 to TRBJ2-7, with D perhaps TRBD1 or TRBD2 (5 bases each). The V and J ends lost 0 bases and 2 bases respectively, with 12 bases between them. The CDR3 sequence is 15 residues long. The germline V gene has CDR1 SGDLS and CDR2 YYNGEE. The CDR3 DNA reads TGTGCCAGCAGCGTAGGGTGGGGGAGTACCTACGAGCAGTACTTC. Protein: CASSVGWGSTYEQYF.

The chain links TRBV7-8 to TRBJ2-5; 13 nucleotides match TRBD2. CDR3 length: 16 amino acids. V shed 5 bases, J shed 1 base, and the junction held 4 bases outside the gene matches. Germline V gene lookup returns CDR1 SGHVS and CDR2 FQNEAQ. CDR3 sequence reads: CASSKGLAGRQETQYF. DNA for the CDR3: TGTGCCAGCAGCAAGGGACTAGCGGGGCGCCAAGAGACCCAGTACTTC. Variable domain in full (rest from reference TRBV7-8 and TRBJ2-5): GAGVSQSPRYKVAKRGQDVALRCDPISGHVSLFWYQQALGQGPEFLTYFQNEAQLDKSGLPSDRFFAERPEGSVSTLKIQRTQQEDSAVYLCASSKGLAGRQETQYFGPGTRLLVL.

The rearrangement links TRBV13 to TRBJ2-6, with a possible D match to TRBD1 (6 bases). The V end lost 5 bases, the J end lost 0 bases, and 11 bases lay between the germline ends. The CDR3 consists of 16 residues. The germline V gene encodes CDR1 PRHDT and CDR2 FYEKMQ (reference sequence). CDR3 residues: CASSRTVSSGANVLTF. DNA of the CDR3: TGTGCCAGCAGCCGGACAGTTAGCTCTGGGGCCAACGTCCTGACTTTC.

J is TRBJ2-2 and V is TRBV5-6; the D gene is possibly TRBD1 (5 bases). V was clipped by 4 bases and J by 1 base, with 17 bases between them. Germline V gives CDR1 SGHDT, CDR2 YYEEEE. The CDR3 consists of 17 residues. The chain's CDR3 is CASSPAGMRRNTGELFF. CDR3 coding DNA: TGTGCCAGCAGCCCAGCAGGGATGAGGAGGAACACCGGGGAGCTGTTTTTT.

The gene calls are TRBV6-5 and TRBJ2-3; D unresolved. The germline V gene encodes CDR1 MNHEY and CDR2 SVGAGI. The CDR3 consists of 13 residues. The V and J ends lost 7 bases and 2 bases respectively, with 10 bases between them. The CDR3 sequence is CASNRAPTDTQYF. The DNA of the CDR3 is TGTGCCAGCAACCGGGCCCCCACAGATACGCAGTATTTT.

This clone was counted only a few times. This chain uses TRBV5-1 with TRBJ2-5; TRBD2 matches 8 bases. The CDR3 runs to 14 residues. The germline gives CDR1 SGHRS, CDR2 YFSETQ. The V gene end was trimmed by 4 bases and the J gene end by 10 bases; junction bases not matched to a gene: 12. The CDR3 coding sequence is TGCGCCAGCAGCAACCGGATAGCGGGGAGATACCAGTACTTC. This sequence encodes CASSNRIAGRYQYF.